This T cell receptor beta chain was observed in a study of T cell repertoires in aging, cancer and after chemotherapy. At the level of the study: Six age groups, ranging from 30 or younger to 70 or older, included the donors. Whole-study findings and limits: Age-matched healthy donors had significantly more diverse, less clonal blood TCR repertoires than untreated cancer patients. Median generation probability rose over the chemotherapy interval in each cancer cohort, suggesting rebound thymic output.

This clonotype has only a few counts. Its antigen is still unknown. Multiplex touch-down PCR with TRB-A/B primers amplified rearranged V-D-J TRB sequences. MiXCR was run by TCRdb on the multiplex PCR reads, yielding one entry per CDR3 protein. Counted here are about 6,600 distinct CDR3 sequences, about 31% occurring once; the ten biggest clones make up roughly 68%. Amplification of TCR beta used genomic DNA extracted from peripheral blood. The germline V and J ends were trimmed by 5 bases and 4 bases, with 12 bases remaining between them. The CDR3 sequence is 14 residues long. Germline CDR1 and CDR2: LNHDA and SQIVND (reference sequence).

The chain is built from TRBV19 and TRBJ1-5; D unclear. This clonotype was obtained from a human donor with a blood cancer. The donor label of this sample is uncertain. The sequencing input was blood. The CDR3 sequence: CASSRAGRNQPQHF. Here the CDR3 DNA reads TGTGCCAGTAGTCGTGCGGGGAGAAATCAGCCCCAGCATTTT.